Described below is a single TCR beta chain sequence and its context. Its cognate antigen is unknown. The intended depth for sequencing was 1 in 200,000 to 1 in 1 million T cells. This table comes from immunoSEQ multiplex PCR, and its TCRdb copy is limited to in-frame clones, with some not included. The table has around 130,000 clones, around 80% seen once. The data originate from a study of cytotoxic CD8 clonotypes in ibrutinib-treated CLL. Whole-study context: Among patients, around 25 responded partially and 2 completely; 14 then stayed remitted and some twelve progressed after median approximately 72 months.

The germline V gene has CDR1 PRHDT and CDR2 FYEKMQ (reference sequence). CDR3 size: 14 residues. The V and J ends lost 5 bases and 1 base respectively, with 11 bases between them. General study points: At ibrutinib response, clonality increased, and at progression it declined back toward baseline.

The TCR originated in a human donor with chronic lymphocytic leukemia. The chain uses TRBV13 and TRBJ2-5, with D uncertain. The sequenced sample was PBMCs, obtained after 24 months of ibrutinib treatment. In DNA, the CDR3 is TGTGCCAGCAGCCCCCCTTGGCTCCAAGAGACCCAGTACTTC. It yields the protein CASSPPWLQETQYF. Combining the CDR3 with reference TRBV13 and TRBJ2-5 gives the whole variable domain AAGVIQSPRHLIKEKRETATLKCYPIPRHDTVYWYQQGPGQDPQFLISFYEKMQSDKGSIPDRFSAQQFSDYHSELNMSSLELGDSALYFCASSPPWLQETQYFGPGTRLLVL.